This T cell receptor (beta chain) originates from a study of T cells after yellow fever vaccination. As for the study in general: Each low-cell-number fraction was prepared by means of SMART-Seq v4 Ultra Low Input. Study-wide points: Primary-vaccination clones mostly resurfaced post-booster (about 95% CD4, more than 85% CD8).

As to this clonotype: The antigen is not known.

TCRdb analysed the 5' RACE reads with MiXCR anew, one entry per CDR3 protein. The sample includes 450,000 to 650,000 distinct CDR3 sequences, about 13% of them seen just once. This material consisted of PBMCs, taken on the day of the yellow fever booster vaccination. The sequence derives from a man between 25 and 39 years old who received the YFV17D yellow fever vaccine.

The CDR3 loop is CASSPDRDRNTGELFF. CDR3 coding DNA: TGTGCCAGCAGCCCGGACCGGGACAGAAACACCGGGGAGCTGTTTTTT. The V gene is TRBV7-9, the J gene TRBJ2-2; 7 bases align to TRBD1. CDR3 length equals 16 residues. CDR1 SEHNR and CDR2 FQNEAQ come from the germline V gene (reference sequence). V lost 5 bases to trimming and J lost 2 bases; unmatched junction nucleotides: 8.